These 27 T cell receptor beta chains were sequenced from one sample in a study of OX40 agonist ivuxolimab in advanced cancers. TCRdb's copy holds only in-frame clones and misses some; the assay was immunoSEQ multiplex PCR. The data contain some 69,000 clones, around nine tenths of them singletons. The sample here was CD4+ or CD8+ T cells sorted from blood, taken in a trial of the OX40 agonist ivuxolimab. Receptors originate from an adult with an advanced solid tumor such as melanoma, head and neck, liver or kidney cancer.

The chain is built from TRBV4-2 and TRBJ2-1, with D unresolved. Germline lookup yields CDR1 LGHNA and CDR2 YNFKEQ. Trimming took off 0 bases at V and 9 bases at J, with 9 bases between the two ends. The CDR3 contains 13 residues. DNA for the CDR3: TGTGCCAGCAGCCAAGATCGCGACGGTGAGCAGTTCTTC. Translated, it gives CASSQDRDGEQFF.

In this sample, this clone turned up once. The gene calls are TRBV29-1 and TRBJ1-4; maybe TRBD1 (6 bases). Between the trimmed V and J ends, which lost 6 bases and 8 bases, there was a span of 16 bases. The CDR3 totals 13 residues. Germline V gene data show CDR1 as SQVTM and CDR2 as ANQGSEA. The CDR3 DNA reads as TGCAGCGTCGCCTACAGGGAGAGGGAAAAACTGTTTTTT. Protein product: CSVAYREREKLFF.

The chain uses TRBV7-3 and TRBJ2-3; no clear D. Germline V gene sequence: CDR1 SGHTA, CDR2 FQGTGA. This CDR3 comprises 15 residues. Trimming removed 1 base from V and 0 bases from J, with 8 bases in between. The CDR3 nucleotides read TGTGCCAGCAGCTTAATTCCGGTTAGCACAGATACGCAGTATTTT. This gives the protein CASSLIPVSTDTQYF. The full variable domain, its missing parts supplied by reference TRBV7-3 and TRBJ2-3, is GAGVSQTPSNKVTEKGKYVELRCDPISGHTALYWYRQSLGQGPEFLIYFQGTGAADDSGLPNDRFFAVRPEGSVSTLKIQRTERGDSAVYLCASSLIPVSTDTQYFGPGTRLTVL.

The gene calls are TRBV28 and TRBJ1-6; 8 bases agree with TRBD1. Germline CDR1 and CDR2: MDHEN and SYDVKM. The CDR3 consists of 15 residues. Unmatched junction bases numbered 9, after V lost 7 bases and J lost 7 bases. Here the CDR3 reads CASIPDRGKNSPLHF. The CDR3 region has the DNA TGTGCCAGCATTCCCGACAGGGGTAAGAATTCACCCCTCCACTTT.

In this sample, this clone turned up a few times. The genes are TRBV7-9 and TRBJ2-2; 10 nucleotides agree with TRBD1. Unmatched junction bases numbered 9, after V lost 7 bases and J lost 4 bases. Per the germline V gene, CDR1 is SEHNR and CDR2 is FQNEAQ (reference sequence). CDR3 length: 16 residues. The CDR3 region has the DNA TGTGCCAGCATCCCTACCGGGACAGGGGTCACCGGGGAGCTGTTTTTT. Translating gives CASIPTGTGVTGELFF.

This CDR3 is CASSGTGVGINEQYF. DNA of the CDR3: TGTGCCAGCTCAGGGACAGGGGTAGGCATTAACGAGCAGTACTTC. V usage is TRBV18 and J usage is TRBJ2-7; 10 positions match TRBD1. The J segment lost 5 bases and the V segment lost 5 bases, leaving 9 bases of the junction unmatched. In germline, CDR1 is KGHSH, CDR2 LQKENI. The CDR3 has 15 amino acids.

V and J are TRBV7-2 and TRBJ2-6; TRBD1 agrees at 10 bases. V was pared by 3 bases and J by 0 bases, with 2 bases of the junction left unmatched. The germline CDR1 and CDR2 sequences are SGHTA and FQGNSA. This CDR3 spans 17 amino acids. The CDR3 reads CASSLGQGISGANVLTF. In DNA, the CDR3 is TGTGCCAGCAGCTTGGGACAGGGGATCTCTGGGGCCAACGTCCTGACTTTC.

The DNA of the CDR3 is TGTGCCAGCAGCCGGACAGTTAATGAAGAGACCCAGTACTTC. This translates into CASSRTVNEETQYF. This chain links TRBV14 with TRBJ2-5; maybe TRBD1 (6 bases). Trimming cost V 4 bases and J 3 bases, with 12 bases left between them. The V gene's germline CDR1 is SGHDN and CDR2 FVKESK. CDR3 length: 14 amino acids.

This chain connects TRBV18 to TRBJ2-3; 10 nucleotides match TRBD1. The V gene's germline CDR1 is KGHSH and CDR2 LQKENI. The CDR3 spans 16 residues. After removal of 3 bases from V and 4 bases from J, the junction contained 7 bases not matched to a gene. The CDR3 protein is CASSPGTGVVADTQYF. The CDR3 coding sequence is TGTGCCAGCTCACCGGGGACAGGGGTCGTGGCAGATACGCAGTATTTT.

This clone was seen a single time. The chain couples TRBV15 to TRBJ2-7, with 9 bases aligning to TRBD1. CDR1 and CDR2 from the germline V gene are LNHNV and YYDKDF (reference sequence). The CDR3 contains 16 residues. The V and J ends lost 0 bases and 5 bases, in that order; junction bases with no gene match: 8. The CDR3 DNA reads TGTGCCACCAGCAGAGAGCCCCTCGGGACAGGGAACGAGCAGTACTTC. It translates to CATSREPLGTGNEQYF.

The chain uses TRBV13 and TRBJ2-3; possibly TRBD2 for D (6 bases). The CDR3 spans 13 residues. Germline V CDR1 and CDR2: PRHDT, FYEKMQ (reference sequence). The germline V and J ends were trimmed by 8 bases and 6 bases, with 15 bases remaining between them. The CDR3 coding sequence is TGTGCCAGCGCCCTACGGGAGAGTGATACGCAGTATTTT. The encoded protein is CASALRESDTQYF. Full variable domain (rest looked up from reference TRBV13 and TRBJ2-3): AAGVIQSPRHLIKEKRETATLKCYPIPRHDTVYWYQQGPGQDPQFLISFYEKMQSDKGSIPDRFSAQQFSDYHSELNMSSLELGDSALYFCASALRESDTQYFGPGTRLTVL.

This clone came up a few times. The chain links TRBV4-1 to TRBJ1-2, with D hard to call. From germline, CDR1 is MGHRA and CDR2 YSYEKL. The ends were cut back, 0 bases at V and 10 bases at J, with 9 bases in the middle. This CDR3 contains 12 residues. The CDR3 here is CASSQDFSLYTF. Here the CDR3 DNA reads TGCGCCAGCAGCCAAGATTTCAGCCTCTACACCTTC.

The CDR3: CASGPLITEAFF. CDR3 nucleotides: TGTGCCTCTGGGCCTTTAATCACTGAAGCTTTCTTT. The rearrangement links TRBV28 to TRBJ1-1; D unresolved. V was clipped by 11 bases and J by 4 bases, with 14 bases between them. Germline assignment: CDR1 MDHEN and CDR2 SYDVKM. There are 12 residues in the CDR3.

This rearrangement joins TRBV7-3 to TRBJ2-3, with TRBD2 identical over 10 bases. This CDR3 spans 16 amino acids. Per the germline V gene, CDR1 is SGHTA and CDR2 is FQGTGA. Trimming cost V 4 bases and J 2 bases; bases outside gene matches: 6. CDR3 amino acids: CASSSSSGSPTDTQYF. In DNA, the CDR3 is TGTGCCAGCAGCTCCTCTAGCGGGAGCCCCACAGATACGCAGTATTTT.

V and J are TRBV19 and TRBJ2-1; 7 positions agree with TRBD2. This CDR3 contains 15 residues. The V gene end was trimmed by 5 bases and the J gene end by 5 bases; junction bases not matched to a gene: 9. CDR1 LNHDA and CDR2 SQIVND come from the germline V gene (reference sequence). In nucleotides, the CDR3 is TGTGCCAGTAGTGGACGGGCTAGCGGCAACAATGAGCAGTTCTTC. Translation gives CASSGRASGNNEQFF.

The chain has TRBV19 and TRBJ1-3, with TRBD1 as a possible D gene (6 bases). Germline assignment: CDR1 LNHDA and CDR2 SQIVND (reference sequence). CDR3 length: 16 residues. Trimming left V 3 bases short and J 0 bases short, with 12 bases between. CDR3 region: CASSMRTASSGNTIYF. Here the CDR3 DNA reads TGTGCCAGTAGTATGAGGACAGCAAGCTCTGGAAACACCATATATTTT.

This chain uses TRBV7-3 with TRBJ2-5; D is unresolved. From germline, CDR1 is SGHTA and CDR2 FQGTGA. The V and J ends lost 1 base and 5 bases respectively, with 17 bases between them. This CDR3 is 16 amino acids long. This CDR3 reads CASSLSFYCRLETQYF. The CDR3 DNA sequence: TGTGCCAGCAGCTTAAGTTTTTATTGTCGGCTCGAGACCCAGTACTTC.

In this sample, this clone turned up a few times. The DNA of the CDR3 is TGTGCCACCGCGACAGGGCCGAACACCGGGGAGCTGTTTTTT. Protein: CATATGPNTGELFF. The chain links TRBV7-3 to TRBJ2-2; 7 bases map to TRBD1. Germline V gives CDR1 SGHTA, CDR2 FQGTGA. The CDR3 runs 14 residues. Trimming at V came to 10 bases and at J to 0 bases, leaving 5 bases not matched to a gene.

The CDR3 protein is CASNRDTQETQYF. DNA for the CDR3: TGCGCCAGCAACCGGGACACCCAAGAGACCCAGTACTTC. The chain couples TRBV5-1 to TRBJ2-5, with TRBD1 as a possible D gene (6 bases). CDR1 and CDR2 (germline): SGHRS, YFSETQ. V was shortened by 6 bases and J by 1 base, with 10 bases between the two germline ends. The CDR3 covers 13 residues.

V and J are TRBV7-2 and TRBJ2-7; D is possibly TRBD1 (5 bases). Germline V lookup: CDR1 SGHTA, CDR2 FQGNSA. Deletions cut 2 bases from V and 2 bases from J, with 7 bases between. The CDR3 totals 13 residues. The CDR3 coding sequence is TGTGCCAGCAGCTTAAAGGGGCCCTACGAGCAGTACTTC. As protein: CASSLKGPYEQYF.

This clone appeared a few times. The CDR3 here is CASSVAGMSNQPQHF. The CDR3 nucleotides are TGTGCCAGCAGCGTAGCGGGGATGAGCAATCAGCCCCAGCATTTT. V is TRBV9 and J is TRBJ1-5; D unresolved. Trimming removed 0 bases at V and 1 base at J, with 8 bases between. Germline V gene sequence: CDR1 SGDLS, CDR2 YYNGEE. The CDR3 is made up of 15 amino acids.

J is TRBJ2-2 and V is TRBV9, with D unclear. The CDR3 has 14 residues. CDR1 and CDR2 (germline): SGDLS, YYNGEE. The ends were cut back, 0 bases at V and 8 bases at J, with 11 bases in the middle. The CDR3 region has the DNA TGTGCCAGCAGCGTAGTGGGTTCCGCTGGGGAGCTGTTTTTT. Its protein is CASSVVGSAGELFF.

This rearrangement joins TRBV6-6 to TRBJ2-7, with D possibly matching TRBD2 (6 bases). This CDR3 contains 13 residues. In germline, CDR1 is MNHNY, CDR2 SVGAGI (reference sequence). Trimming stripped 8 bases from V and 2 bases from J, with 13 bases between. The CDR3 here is CASYWDSTYEQYF. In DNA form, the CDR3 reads TGTGCCAGCTACTGGGACTCCACCTACGAGCAGTACTTC.

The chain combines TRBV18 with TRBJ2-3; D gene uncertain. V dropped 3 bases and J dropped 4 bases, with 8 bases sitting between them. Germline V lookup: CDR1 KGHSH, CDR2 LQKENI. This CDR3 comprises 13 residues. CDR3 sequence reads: CASSPVGADTQYF. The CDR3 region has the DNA TGTGCCAGCTCACCGGTTGGGGCAGATACGCAGTATTTT.

This chain's CDR3 is CASRRRESTGELFF. The CDR3 DNA reads as TGTGCCAGCAGAAGGAGGGAGTCCACCGGGGAGCTGTTTTTT. The V and J genes are TRBV7-3 and TRBJ2-2, with D maybe TRBD2 (6 bases). Germline CDR1 reads SGHTA; CDR2 reads FQGTGA. V lost 6 bases and J 4 bases, leaving 12 bases between the germline ends. The CDR3 length is 14 residues.

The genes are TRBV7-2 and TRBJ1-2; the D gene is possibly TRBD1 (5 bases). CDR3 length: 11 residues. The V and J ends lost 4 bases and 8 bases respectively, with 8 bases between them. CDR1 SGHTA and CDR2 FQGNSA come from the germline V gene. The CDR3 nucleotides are TGTGCCAGCAGCTCCGGGGGAGGCTACACCTTC. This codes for CASSSGGGYTF.

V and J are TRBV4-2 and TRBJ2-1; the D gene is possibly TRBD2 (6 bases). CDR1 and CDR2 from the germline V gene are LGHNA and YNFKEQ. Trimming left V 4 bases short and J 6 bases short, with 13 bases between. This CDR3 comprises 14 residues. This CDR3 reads CASSPPGTFNEQFF. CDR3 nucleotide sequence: TGTGCCAGCAGCCCACCGGGGACTTTCAATGAGCAGTTCTTC.